The text below deals with one T cell receptor (beta chain). What it binds is not known. The length of the CDR3 is 19 residues. J was trimmed by 2 bases and V by 2 bases; bases with no gene match: 12. Germline V gene data show CDR1 as SGHTA and CDR2 as FQGNSA. The repertoire was sequenced with immunoSEQ multiplex PCR; TCRdb's copy has only in-frame clones and lacks some. The table has about 38,000 clones, over 75% seen once. These data originate in a study of STAT5B mutations in CD4+ large granular lymphocyte leukemia. Regarding the study as a whole: Top patient clones used TRBV06 genes more often: 8/27 versus 2/35 in controls. Patient CD4-sorted repertoires stayed more clonal than healthy ones after leukemic-clone removal.

Sequencing was done on a sample of CD4+ T cells from blood buffy coats. This clonotype was obtained from a human donor in good health. The chain is built from TRBV7-2 and TRBJ1-5; TRBD1 matches 10 bases. This CDR3 reads CASSLFGQGGDWGNQPQHF. The CDR3 DNA reads as TGTGCCAGCAGCTTATTCGGACAGGGGGGCGATTGGGGCAATCAGCCCCAGCATTTT.